This is a list of T cell receptor beta chains from one sample in a study of blood T cell repertoires in COVID-19. The assay was immunoSEQ multiplex PCR, and TCRdb's table has in-frame clones only and misses some. This table holds some 120,000 clones, approximately 86% found once. Sample: peripheral blood. The receptors stem from a man aged 35 to 55 with acute or convalescent COVID-19. Each CDR3 is given with its conserved first and last residue.

v_gene	j_gene	CDR3aa
TRBV30	TRBJ2-3	CASGGTISTDTQYF
TRBV25-1	TRBJ1-6	CASRQGDWYSPLHF
TRBV5-1	TRBJ2-7	CASSLGGPYEQYF
TRBV7-2	TRBJ1-6	CASSLGGLGSPLHF
TRBV9	TRBJ2-5	CASSPREGQQETQYF
TRBV6-1	TRBJ2-7	CASSDTLDSSSYEQYF
TRBV27	TRBJ2-7	CASSLSMGRTDSYEQYF
TRBV19	TRBJ2-7	CASSPTPGRRSYEQYF
TRBV3-1/TRBV3-2	TRBJ2-5	CASSRTSGRETQYF
TRBV7-9	TRBJ1-1	CASSLQMGQNTEAFF
TRBV6-5	TRBJ1-1	CASKIGQINTEAFF
TRBV7-3	TRBJ2-7	CASSSTRDSPQYF
TRBV19	TRBJ1-4	CASSPPGQNEKLFF
TRBV7-2	TRBJ2-1	CASSLDRGMYNEQFF
TRBV2	TRBJ1-5	CASKTGIRQPQHF
TRBV3-1/TRBV3-2	TRBJ1-1	CASSQDLARGNTEAFF
TRBV11-2	TRBJ1-4	CASSLTGGASGSEKLFF
TRBV6-5	TRBJ2-7	CASRLGLTIYEQYF
TRBV30	TRBJ1-5	CAWSIGGSQPQHF
TRBV7-9	TRBJ1-2	CASSLAEGAGYGYTF
TRBV13	TRBJ1-1	CASSARGAGNTEAFF
TRBV2	TRBJ2-7	CASSDSGGLHEQYF
TRBV6-1	TRBJ2-3	CASSEIAGVEDTQYF
TRBV6-1	TRBJ1-4	CASSETGDRDEKLFF
TRBV21-1	TRBJ2-5	CASSITTPMQETQYF
TRBV9	TRBJ2-2	CASSVWTGRTGELFF
TRBV30	TRBJ1-4	CAWRQRHEKLFF
TRBV5-1	TRBJ2-5	CASSLAMETQYF
TRBV11-2	TRBJ2-1	CASSHQGAEQFF